Listed below are T cell receptor beta chains from one sample, sequenced in a study of cytomegalovirus exposure and HLA in healthy donors. Sequenced by immunoSEQ multiplex PCR; TCRdb stores in-frame clones only, minus some. The sample lists 150,000 to 200,000 clones, around 72% occurring once. Specimen: PBMCs. The receptor set was obtained from a man between 40 and 49 years old in good health and CMV-seropositive. The CDR3 runs from the conserved cysteine through the conserved F or W. A D gene is named only where the DNA matches it firmly. The size of a clone is reported for some rows only, either as once, few or many, or as a class for expanded clones.

cdr3_aa: CASSPRGGPQGEKLFF
cdr3_nt: TGTGCCAGCAGCCCTCGGGGGGGCCCTCAGGGTGAAAAACTGTTTTTT
j_call: TRBJ1-4
d_call: .
clone_size: few
v_call: TRBV9

cdr3_aa: CASSLGSRGSDTGELFF
cdr3_nt: TGTGCCAGCAGCTTAGGTTCAAGGGGCAGTGATACCGGGGAGCTGTTTTTT
j_call: TRBJ2-2
d_call: .
clone_size: few
v_call: TRBV11-2

cdr3_aa: CASSSLAPGELFF
cdr3_nt: TGTGCCAGCAGTTCTCTAGCCCCCGGGGAGCTGTTTTTT
j_call: TRBJ2-2
d_call: .
clone_size: .
v_call: TRBV7-9

cdr3_aa: CASSQGTGSGNTIYF
cdr3_nt: TGCGCCAGCAGCCAAGGGACAGGCTCTGGAAACACCATATATTTT
j_call: TRBJ1-3
d_call: TRBD1
clone_size: few
v_call: TRBV4-3

cdr3_aa: CASSPLVGSSYNEQFF
cdr3_nt: TGTGCCAGCAGCCCCCTAGTGGGGAGCTCCTACAATGAGCAGTTCTTC
j_call: TRBJ2-1
d_call: .
clone_size: few
v_call: TRBV11-1

cdr3_aa: CASSLVVGAGNTEAFF
cdr3_nt: TGTGCCAGCAGTTTAGTGGTGGGGGCTGGGAATACTGAAGCTTTCTTT
j_call: TRBJ1-1
d_call: .
clone_size: .
v_call: TRBV27

cdr3_aa: CASSFSLDNSYEQYF
cdr3_nt: TGTGCCAGCAGCTTCTCCTTGGACAACTCCTACGAGCAGTACTTC
j_call: TRBJ2-7
d_call: .
clone_size: few
v_call: TRBV5-4

cdr3_aa: CASSQGPGEQFF
cdr3_nt: TGTGCCAGCAGCCAAGGGCCGGGTGAGCAGTTCTTC
j_call: TRBJ2-1
d_call: .
clone_size: .
v_call: TRBV4-2

cdr3_aa: CASSPPLLGLTQGANVLTF
cdr3_nt: TGTGCCAGCAGCCCACCCCTCCTTGGTCTAACACAGGGGGCCAACGTCCTGACTTTC
j_call: TRBJ2-6
d_call: .
clone_size: few
v_call: TRBV9

cdr3_aa: CASSMKAGGNQPQHF
cdr3_nt: TGTGCCAGTAGTATGAAGGCAGGGGGGAATCAGCCCCAGCATTTT
j_call: TRBJ1-5
d_call: TRBD1
clone_size: .
v_call: TRBV19

cdr3_aa: CASSARQGIRYGYTF
cdr3_nt: TGTGCCAGCAGCGCAAGACAGGGGATTAGATATGGCTACACCTTC
j_call: TRBJ1-2
d_call: TRBD1
clone_size: few
v_call: TRBV7-8

cdr3_aa: CASKRGHSNYGYTF
cdr3_nt: TGTGCCAGCAAGAGGGGGCATTCTAACTATGGCTACACCTTC
j_call: TRBJ1-2
d_call: TRBD1
clone_size: .
v_call: TRBV6-5

cdr3_aa: CASSQDGWASGGQGETQYF
cdr3_nt: TGCGCCAGCAGCCAAGATGGGTGGGCGAGCGGGGGGCAAGGAGAGACCCAGTACTTC
j_call: TRBJ2-5
d_call: TRBD2
clone_size: .
v_call: TRBV4-3

cdr3_aa: CASYGLYEQYF
cdr3_nt: TGTGCCAGCTACGGACTCTACGAGCAGTACTTC
j_call: TRBJ2-7
d_call: .
clone_size: few
v_call: TRBV2

cdr3_aa: CASSSREATKTQYF
cdr3_nt: TGTGCCAGCAGCTCTCGGGAGGCTACCAAGACCCAGTACTTC
j_call: TRBJ2-5
d_call: TRBD2
clone_size: .
v_call: TRBV4-2

cdr3_aa: CASSRGDRNEQFF
cdr3_nt: TGCGCCAGCAGCCGGGGGGATCGGAATGAGCAGTTCTTC
j_call: TRBJ2-1
d_call: .
clone_size: .
v_call: TRBV4-3

cdr3_aa: CASNNRGAYNEQFF
cdr3_nt: TGTGCCAGCAACAACAGGGGGGCCTACAATGAGCAGTTCTTC
j_call: TRBJ2-1
d_call: TRBD1
clone_size: .
v_call: TRBV2

cdr3_aa: CASSSGTYEQYF
cdr3_nt: TGTGCCAGCAGCTCCGGGACCTACGAGCAGTACTTC
j_call: TRBJ2-7
d_call: .
clone_size: .
v_call: TRBV5-5

cdr3_aa: CATSRVGQGNDAKNIQYF
cdr3_nt: TGTGCCACCAGCAGAGTAGGGCAGGGGAATGATGCCAAAAACATTCAGTACTTC
j_call: TRBJ2-4
d_call: .
clone_size: .
v_call: TRBV15

cdr3_aa: CASRSSGTTPYEQYF
cdr3_nt: TGTGCCAGCAGGTCCTCCGGGACAACGCCCTACGAGCAGTACTTC
j_call: TRBJ2-7
d_call: .
clone_size: .
v_call: TRBV28

cdr3_aa: CAWNPGQGYRAFSYNSPLHF
cdr3_nt: TGTGCCTGGAACCCAGGACAGGGTTATAGGGCTTTCTCCTATAATTCACCCCTCCACTTT
j_call: TRBJ1-6
d_call: TRBD1
clone_size: .
v_call: TRBV30

cdr3_aa: CASRPGQGARNEQFF
cdr3_nt: TGCGCCAGCAGACCGGGACAGGGGGCGAGGAATGAGCAGTTCTTC
j_call: TRBJ2-1
d_call: TRBD1
clone_size: few
v_call: TRBV5-1

cdr3_aa: CASSQGGGGGYTF
cdr3_nt: TGCGCCAGCAGCCAAGGGGGGGGTGGTGGCTACACCTTC
j_call: TRBJ1-2
d_call: .
clone_size: .
v_call: TRBV4-1

cdr3_aa: CASSQGQDYGYTF
cdr3_nt: TGCGCCAGCAGCCAAGGACAAGACTATGGCTACACCTTC
j_call: TRBJ1-2
d_call: .
clone_size: .
v_call: TRBV4-1

cdr3_aa: CASSLYTDTQYF
cdr3_nt: TGTGCCAGCAGCTTGTATACAGATACGCAGTATTTT
j_call: TRBJ2-3
d_call: .
clone_size: .
v_call: TRBV5-4

cdr3_aa: CATEQRGGNEKLFF
cdr3_nt: TGTGCCACCGAGCAACGGGGGGGCAATGAAAAACTGTTTTTT
j_call: TRBJ1-4
d_call: .
clone_size: once
v_call: TRBV15

cdr3_aa: CASSPGTGAGNTIYF
cdr3_nt: TGTGCCAGCAGCCCCGGGACAGGGGCTGGAAACACCATATATTTT
j_call: TRBJ1-3
d_call: TRBD1
clone_size: .
v_call: TRBV7-9

cdr3_aa: CASRAEVQRSPLHF
cdr3_nt: TGTGCCAGCAGGGCCGAGGTGCAGCGGTCACCCCTCCACTTT
j_call: TRBJ1-6
d_call: .
clone_size: once
v_call: TRBV5-5

cdr3_aa: CASRGRTNEKLFF
cdr3_nt: TGTGCCAGCCGAGGGAGGACTAATGAAAAACTGTTTTTT
j_call: TRBJ1-4
d_call: .
clone_size: .
v_call: TRBV19

cdr3_aa: CASSSRTRTGTSTDTQYF
cdr3_nt: TGTGCCAGCAGCTCCCGGACACGGACAGGGACTAGCACAGATACGCAGTATTTT
j_call: TRBJ2-3
d_call: TRBD1
clone_size: once
v_call: TRBV7-2

cdr3_aa: CASSGGQGLHEQYF
cdr3_nt: TGTGCCAGCAGCGGGGGACAGGGGCTCCACGAGCAGTACTTC
j_call: TRBJ2-7
d_call: TRBD1
clone_size: .
v_call: TRBV9

cdr3_aa: CASSPRTGPEQYF
cdr3_nt: TGTGCCAGCAGCCCCAGAACAGGACCCGAGCAGTACTTC
j_call: TRBJ2-7
d_call: .
clone_size: once
v_call: TRBV7-9

cdr3_aa: CASREGETQYF
cdr3_nt: TGCGCCAGCAGGGAGGGGGAGACCCAGTACTTC
j_call: TRBJ2-5
d_call: .
clone_size: .
v_call: TRBV5-1

cdr3_aa: CASSLTGTDEKLFF
cdr3_nt: TGCGCCAGCAGCCTAACCGGGACAGATGAAAAACTGTTTTTT
j_call: TRBJ1-4
d_call: TRBD1
clone_size: .
v_call: TRBV4-1

cdr3_aa: CSVALSGNTDTQYF
cdr3_nt: TGCAGCGTGGCCCTATCAGGGAACACAGATACGCAGTATTTT
j_call: TRBJ2-3
d_call: .
clone_size: .
v_call: TRBV29-1

cdr3_aa: CASSRDNSPLHF
cdr3_nt: TGTGCCAGCAGCCGAGATAATTCACCCCTCCACTTT
j_call: TRBJ1-6
d_call: .
clone_size: .
v_call: TRBV7-2

cdr3_aa: CASNAGTDYTGELFF
cdr3_nt: TGTGCCAGCAATGCCGGGACAGACTACACCGGGGAGCTGTTTTTT
j_call: TRBJ2-2
d_call: TRBD1
clone_size: .
v_call: TRBV6-1

cdr3_aa: CASSHRRGGNEQFF
cdr3_nt: TGCGCCAGCAGCCACAGAAGGGGGGGGAATGAGCAGTTCTTC
j_call: TRBJ2-1
d_call: .
clone_size: .
v_call: TRBV4-1

cdr3_aa: CAISESGARREKLFF
cdr3_nt: TGTGCCATCAGTGAGTCTGGCGCACGGAGAGAAAAACTGTTTTTT
j_call: TRBJ1-4
d_call: .
clone_size: .
v_call: TRBV10-3

cdr3_aa: CASSLGGVSGALSQTQYF
cdr3_nt: TGTGCCAGCAGCTTGGGCGGGGTTAGCGGGGCGCTAAGTCAGACCCAGTACTTC
j_call: TRBJ2-5
d_call: TRBD2
clone_size: .
v_call: TRBV5-4

cdr3_aa: CASSPRTEETQYF
cdr3_nt: TGTGCCAGCTCACCAAGGACTGAAGAGACCCAGTACTTC
j_call: TRBJ2-5
d_call: .
clone_size: .
v_call: TRBV18

cdr3_aa: CASSLTGGYTGELFF
cdr3_nt: TGTGCCAGCAGTTTAACAGGGGGCTACACCGGGGAGCTGTTTTTT
j_call: TRBJ2-2
d_call: TRBD1
clone_size: .
v_call: TRBV27

cdr3_aa: CAISAHRDSNQPQHF
cdr3_nt: TGTGCCATCAGCGCTCACAGGGATAGCAATCAGCCCCAGCATTTT
j_call: TRBJ1-5
d_call: .
clone_size: .
v_call: TRBV10-3

cdr3_aa: CAWRRGSTDTQYF
cdr3_nt: TGTGCCTGGAGGCGGGGGAGCACAGATACGCAGTATTTT
j_call: TRBJ2-3
d_call: TRBD2
clone_size: .
v_call: TRBV30

cdr3_aa: CASSAMGQDLNSPLHF
cdr3_nt: TGTGCCAGCAGCGCAATGGGACAGGACCTGAATTCACCCCTCCACTTT
j_call: TRBJ1-6
d_call: TRBD1
clone_size: .
v_call: TRBV9

cdr3_aa: CASSQEDGGARSSYEQYF
cdr3_nt: TGCGCCAGCAGCCAAGAGGATGGAGGGGCCAGGAGCTCCTACGAGCAGTACTTC
j_call: TRBJ2-7
d_call: .
clone_size: .
v_call: TRBV4-3

cdr3_aa: CASRRPWTGKSYSNQPQHF
cdr3_nt: TGTGCCAGCAGGCGACCATGGACAGGGAAATCCTATAGCAATCAGCCCCAGCATTTT
j_call: TRBJ1-5
d_call: TRBD1
clone_size: .
v_call: TRBV5-4

cdr3_aa: CASSSALAGGQETQYF
cdr3_nt: TGTGCCAGCAGCTCAGCGCTAGCGGGGGGTCAAGAGACCCAGTACTTC
j_call: TRBJ2-5
d_call: TRBD2
clone_size: .
v_call: TRBV5-4

cdr3_aa: CASSFQANEKLFF
cdr3_nt: TGTGCCAGCAGTTTCCAGGCTAATGAAAAACTGTTTTTT
j_call: TRBJ1-4
d_call: .
clone_size: few
v_call: TRBV27

cdr3_aa: CASSETPRQGRNTEAFF
cdr3_nt: TGTGCCAGCAGTGAAACCCCACGACAGGGGAGGAACACTGAAGCTTTCTTT
j_call: TRBJ1-1
d_call: TRBD1
clone_size: .
v_call: TRBV2

cdr3_aa: CASSYLGQGGHEQYF
cdr3_nt: TGTGCCAGCAGTTACTTGGGACAGGGGGGACACGAGCAGTACTTC
j_call: TRBJ2-7
d_call: TRBD1
clone_size: few
v_call: TRBV9

cdr3_aa: CASSLGLGTDTQYF
cdr3_nt: TGTGCCAGCAGCTTGGGACTAGGCACAGATACGCAGTATTTT
j_call: TRBJ2-3
d_call: TRBD2
clone_size: .
v_call: TRBV7-9

cdr3_aa: CSVEGLAGGFSYNEQFF
cdr3_nt: TGCAGCGTTGAAGGGCTAGCGGGGGGGTTCTCCTACAATGAGCAGTTCTTC
j_call: TRBJ2-1
d_call: TRBD2
clone_size: few
v_call: TRBV29-1

cdr3_aa: CASSYAENSPLHF
cdr3_nt: TGCGCCAGCAGCTATGCGGAAAATTCACCCCTCCACTTT
j_call: TRBJ1-6
d_call: .
clone_size: .
v_call: TRBV5-1

cdr3_aa: CASSYPGGISYNEQFF
cdr3_nt: TGTGCCAGCAGTTACCCGGGGGGTATATCCTACAATGAGCAGTTCTTC
j_call: TRBJ2-1
d_call: TRBD2
clone_size: few
v_call: TRBV6-5

cdr3_aa: CASSPQAGGGTEAFF
cdr3_nt: TGTGCCAGCAGTCCCCAGGCTGGGGGAGGGACTGAAGCTTTCTTT
j_call: TRBJ1-1
d_call: .
clone_size: .
v_call: TRBV25-1

cdr3_aa: CASSPSVPDEQYF
cdr3_nt: TGTGCCAGCAGCCCCTCAGTTCCTGACGAGCAGTACTTC
j_call: TRBJ2-7
d_call: .
clone_size: .
v_call: TRBV11-2

cdr3_aa: CAWSGTSGGKSSYEQYF
cdr3_nt: TGTGCCTGGAGTGGGACTAGCGGGGGAAAGAGCTCCTACGAGCAGTACTTC
j_call: TRBJ2-7
d_call: TRBD2
clone_size: few
v_call: TRBV30

cdr3_aa: CASSHPGTGNYGYTF
cdr3_nt: TGTGCCAGCAGCCATCCCGGGACAGGGAACTATGGCTACACCTTC
j_call: TRBJ1-2
d_call: TRBD1
clone_size: .
v_call: TRBV4-2

cdr3_aa: CASSQEQGAITEAFF
cdr3_nt: TGCGCCAGCAGCCAAGAACAGGGGGCGATTACTGAAGCTTTCTTT
j_call: TRBJ1-1
d_call: TRBD1
clone_size: once
v_call: TRBV5-1